This T cell receptor (beta chain) was obtained from a study of cytomegalovirus exposure and HLA in healthy donors. Overall study findings and caveats: Analysis was carried out at a later point, and it linked a missense DCLRE1C variant to TCR beta V- and J-gene trimming. TCR beta sequences reportedly predicted the HLA-A and HLA-B alleles of most subjects accurately.

The CDR3 covers 14 residues. CDR1 is MDHEN and CDR2 is SYDVKM in the germline V gene. Between the trimmed V and J ends, which lost 6 bases and 2 bases, there was a span of 10 bases. A single count supports this clone. Its matching antigen is unknown. 13 Jbeta primers and 60 Vbeta primers were used for the PCR. Method: immunoSEQ multiplex PCR; TCRdb's copy keeps in-frame clones and lacks some. The sample contains 150,000 to 200,000 clones, 70% to 90% of which appear only once. Sequencing input: PBMCs. The source is a woman under 40 in good health and CMV-seronegative. The V and J genes are TRBV28 and TRBJ2-2; D might be TRBD1 (5 bases). For the CDR3, the DNA is TGTGCCAGCAGGCCCCAGGGAAACACCGGGGAGCTGTTTTTT. Translated, it gives CASRPQGNTGELFF.